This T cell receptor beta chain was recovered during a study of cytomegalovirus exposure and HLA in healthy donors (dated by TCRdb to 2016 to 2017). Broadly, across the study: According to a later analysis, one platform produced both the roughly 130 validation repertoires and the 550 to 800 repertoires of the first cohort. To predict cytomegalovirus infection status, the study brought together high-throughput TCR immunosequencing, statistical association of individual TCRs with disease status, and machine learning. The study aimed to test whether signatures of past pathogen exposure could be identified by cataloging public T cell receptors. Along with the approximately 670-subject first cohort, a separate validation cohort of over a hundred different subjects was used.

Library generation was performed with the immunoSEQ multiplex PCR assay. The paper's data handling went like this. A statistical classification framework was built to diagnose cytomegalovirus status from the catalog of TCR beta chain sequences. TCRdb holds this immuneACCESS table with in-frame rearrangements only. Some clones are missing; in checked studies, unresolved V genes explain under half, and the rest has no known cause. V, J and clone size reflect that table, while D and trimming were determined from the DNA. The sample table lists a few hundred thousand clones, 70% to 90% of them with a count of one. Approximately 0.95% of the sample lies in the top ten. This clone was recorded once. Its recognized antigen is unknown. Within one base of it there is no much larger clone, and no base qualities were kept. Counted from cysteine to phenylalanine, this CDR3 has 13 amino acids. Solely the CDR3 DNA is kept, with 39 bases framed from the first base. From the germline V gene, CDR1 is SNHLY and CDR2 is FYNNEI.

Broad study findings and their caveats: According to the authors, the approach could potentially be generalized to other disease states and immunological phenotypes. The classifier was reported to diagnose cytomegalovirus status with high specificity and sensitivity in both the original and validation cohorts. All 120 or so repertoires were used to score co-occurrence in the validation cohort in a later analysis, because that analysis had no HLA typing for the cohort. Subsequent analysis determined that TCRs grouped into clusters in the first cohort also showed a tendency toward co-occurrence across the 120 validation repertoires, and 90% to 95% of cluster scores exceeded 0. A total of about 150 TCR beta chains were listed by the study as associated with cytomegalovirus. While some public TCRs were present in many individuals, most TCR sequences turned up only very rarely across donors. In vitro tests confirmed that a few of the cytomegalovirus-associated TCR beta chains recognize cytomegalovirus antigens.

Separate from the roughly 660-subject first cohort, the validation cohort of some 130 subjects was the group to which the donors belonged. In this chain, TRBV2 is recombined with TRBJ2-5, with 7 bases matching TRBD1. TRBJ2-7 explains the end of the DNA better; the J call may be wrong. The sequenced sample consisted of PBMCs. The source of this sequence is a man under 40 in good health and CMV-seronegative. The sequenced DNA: TGTGCCAGCCGTTATTACAGGGGATACGAGCAGTACTTC. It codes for CASRYYRGYEQYF.